This entry is about one TCR beta chain. Its antigen is not known. Each of the CD4+ naive, central memory, regulatory and stem cell-like memory populations was sorted via CD45RO/CCR7/CD25/CD127/CD95/CD27. Expressed TCRB transcripts were sequenced after all isolated RNA was converted to cDNA. Clones were read by immunoSEQ multiplex PCR, and TCRdb kept only the in-frame ones, dropping some. The table has some 400,000 clones, approximately 15% seen once. This record belongs to a study of beta chain features in type 1 diabetes. The study, taken as a whole, reports: Any HLA type influence on TCRB rearrangement was left unresolved here. In comparison with healthy donors, patients had naive, central memory and Treg TCRB repertoires that appeared more similar. Type 1 diabetes patients had fewer VDJ junction insertions and more deletions.

Per the germline V gene, CDR1 is SGHDN and CDR2 is FVKESK. V was clipped by 4 bases and J by 6 bases, with 19 bases between them. The length of the CDR3 is 15 residues. This sequence originates from a woman aged 18-35 years in good health. The rearrangement links TRBV14 to TRBJ2-7, with a tentative D call TRBD2 (6 bases). Sequenced input: naive CD4+ T cells from blood. CDR3 residues: CASSRPGTDYVEQYF. The CDR3 DNA reads TGTGCCAGCAGCCGTCCCGGGACGGACTACGTCGAGCAGTACTTC.